The clone carrying this T cell receptor (beta chain) appeared a few times. The data stem from a study of T cells in Graves' hyperthyroidism and ophthalmopathy. Amplification yielded TCR beta CDR3 regions, with RNA transcripts as the source. The HTBI set primed first-round TCR CDR3 RT-PCR. TCRdb called the multiplex PCR reads again in MiXCR, with one record for every CDR3 protein. The sample contains some 270,000 distinct CDR3 sequences, about 25% of which appear only once. The CDR3 is 14 residues long. CDR1 and CDR2 from the germline V gene are DFQATT and SNEGSKA (reference sequence). The V segment lost 3 bases and the J segment 4 bases; nucleotides outside the gene matches: 5.

This TCR was sampled from a woman between 40 and 55 years old with Graves' ophthalmopathy. The V call is TRBV20-1, the J call TRBJ2-5; 10 bases fit TRBD2. Input material: blood. The CDR3 DNA reads as TGCAGTGCTAGGCTAGCGGGAGAGGGAGAGACCCAGTACTTC. Translation: CSARLAGEGETQYF.